This T cell receptor beta chain was found in a study of neurological immune-mediated disorders. The time point here: longitudinal time-point 2. Of note for this clonotype: Antigen: not known.

Overall study findings and caveats: No expanded-clone CDR3 amino acid sequence recurred across subjects, suggesting private TCR-beta repertoires. HTLV-1-associated myelopathy had the most TCR clonal expansion, and multiple sclerosis had the least, less than healthy controls.

Over 170 million TCR-beta sequences from 15-18 subjects came out of each sequencing run. TCRdb re-called the 5' RACE reads through MiXCR, storing one row per CDR3 protein. The table records approximately 30,000 distinct CDR3 sequences, about 13% of them present only once. V was clipped by 3 bases and J by 8 bases, with 5 bases between them. There are 11 residues in the CDR3. Looked up from germline, CDR1 is SGHTA and CDR2 is FQGNSA. The receptor was isolated from a woman between 40 and 55 years old in good health. This chain connects TRBV7-2 to TRBJ2-1; no clear D gene. Sequencing was carried out using PBMCs. The CDR3 here is CASSFTDEQFF. The CDR3 nucleotides read TGTGCCAGCAGCTTTACCGATGAGCAGTTCTTC.